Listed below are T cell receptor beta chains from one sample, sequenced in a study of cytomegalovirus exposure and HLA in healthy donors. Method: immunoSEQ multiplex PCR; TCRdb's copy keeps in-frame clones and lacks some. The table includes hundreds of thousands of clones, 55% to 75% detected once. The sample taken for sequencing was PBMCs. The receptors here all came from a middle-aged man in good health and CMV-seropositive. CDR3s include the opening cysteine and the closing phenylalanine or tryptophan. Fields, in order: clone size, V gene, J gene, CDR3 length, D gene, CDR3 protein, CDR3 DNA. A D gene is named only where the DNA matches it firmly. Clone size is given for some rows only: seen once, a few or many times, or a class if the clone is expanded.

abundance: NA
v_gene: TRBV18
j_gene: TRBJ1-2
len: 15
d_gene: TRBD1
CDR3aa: CASSPPIDRVHGYTF
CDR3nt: TGTGCCAGCTCACCACCAATAGACAGGGTGCATGGCTACACCTTC

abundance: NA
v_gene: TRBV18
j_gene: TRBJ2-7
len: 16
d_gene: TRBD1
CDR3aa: CASSPPRTGSTYEQYF
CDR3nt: TGTGCCAGCTCGCCACCTCGGACAGGATCTACCTACGAGCAGTACTTC

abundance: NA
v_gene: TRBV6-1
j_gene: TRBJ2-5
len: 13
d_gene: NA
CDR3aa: CASRPLRGETQYF
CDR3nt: TGTGCCAGCAGGCCTTTAAGAGGGGAGACCCAGTACTTC

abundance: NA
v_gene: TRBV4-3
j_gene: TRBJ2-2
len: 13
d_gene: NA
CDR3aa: CASSLRGTGELFF
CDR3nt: TGCGCCAGCAGCCTCCGGGGAACCGGGGAGCTGTTTTTT

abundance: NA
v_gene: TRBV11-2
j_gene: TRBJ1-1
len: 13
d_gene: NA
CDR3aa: CASSSEMNTEAFF
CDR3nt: TGTGCCAGTTCGTCGGAGATGAACACTGAAGCTTTCTTT

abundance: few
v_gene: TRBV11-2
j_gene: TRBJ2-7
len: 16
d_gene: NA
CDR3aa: CASSSGDSRGSYEQYF
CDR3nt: TGTGCCAGCAGCTCAGGGGACAGCCGGGGGTCCTACGAGCAGTACTTC

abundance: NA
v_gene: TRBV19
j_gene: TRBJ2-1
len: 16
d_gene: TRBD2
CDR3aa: CASSITSGSSYNEQFF
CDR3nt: TGTGCCAGTAGTATAACTAGCGGGAGCTCCTACAATGAGCAGTTCTTC

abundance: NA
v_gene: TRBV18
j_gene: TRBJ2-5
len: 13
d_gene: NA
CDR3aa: CASSLGIQETQYF
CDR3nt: TGTGCCAGCTCACTCGGGATCCAAGAGACCCAGTACTTC

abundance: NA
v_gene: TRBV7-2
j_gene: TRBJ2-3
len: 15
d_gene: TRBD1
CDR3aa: CASSVRDRSTDTQYF
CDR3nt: TGTGCCAGCAGCGTCCGGGACAGGAGCACAGATACGCAGTATTTT

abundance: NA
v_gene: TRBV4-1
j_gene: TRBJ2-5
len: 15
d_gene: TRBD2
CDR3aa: CASSQVVAGGPRLYF
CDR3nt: TGCGCCAGCAGCCAAGTGGTGGCGGGGGGGCCAAGGCTGTACTTC

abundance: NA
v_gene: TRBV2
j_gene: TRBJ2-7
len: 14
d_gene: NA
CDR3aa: CASSEGLGPYEQYF
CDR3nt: TGTGCCAGCAGTGAGGGGCTTGGGCCCTACGAGCAGTACTTC

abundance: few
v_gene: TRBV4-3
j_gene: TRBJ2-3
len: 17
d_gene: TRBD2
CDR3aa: CASSQDSAGGVTDTQYF
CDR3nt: TGCGCCAGCAGCCAAGATTCGGCGGGGGGGGTCACAGATACGCAGTATTTT

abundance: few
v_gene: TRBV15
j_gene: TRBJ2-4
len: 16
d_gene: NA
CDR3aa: CATSRERTLAKNIQYF
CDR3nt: TGTGCCACCAGCAGAGAGCGTACCCTAGCCAAAAACATTCAGTACTTC

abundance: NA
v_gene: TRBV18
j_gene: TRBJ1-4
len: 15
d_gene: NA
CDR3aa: CASSDSFATNEKLFF
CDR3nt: TGTGCCAGTTCGGACAGTTTTGCAACTAATGAAAAACTGTTTTTT

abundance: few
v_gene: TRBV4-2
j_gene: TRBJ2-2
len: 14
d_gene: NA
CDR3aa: CASSLRTSTGELFF
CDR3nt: TGTGCCAGCAGCCTCAGGACAAGCACCGGGGAGCTGTTTTTT

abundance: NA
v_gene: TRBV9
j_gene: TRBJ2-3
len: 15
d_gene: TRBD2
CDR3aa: CASSAYRGEGDTQYF
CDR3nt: TGTGCCAGCAGCGCCTACCGGGGGGAAGGGGATACGCAGTATTTT

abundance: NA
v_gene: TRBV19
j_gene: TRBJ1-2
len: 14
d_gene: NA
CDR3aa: CASTTLRDNYGYTF
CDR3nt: TGTGCCAGTACCACGTTGAGGGATAACTATGGCTACACCTTC

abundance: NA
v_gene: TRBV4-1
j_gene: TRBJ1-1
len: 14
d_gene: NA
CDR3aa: CASSPQVFPTEAFF
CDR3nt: TGCGCCAGCAGCCCACAGGTCTTCCCAACTGAAGCTTTCTTT

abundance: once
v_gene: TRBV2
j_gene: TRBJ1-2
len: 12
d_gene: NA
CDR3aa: CASSERGGGYTF
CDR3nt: TGTGCCAGCAGTGAACGGGGTGGGGGCTACACCTTC

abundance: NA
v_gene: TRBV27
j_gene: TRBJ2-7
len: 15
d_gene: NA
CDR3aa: CASSLQTGVSYEQYF
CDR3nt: TGTGCCAGCAGTCTCCAGACAGGAGTCTCCTACGAGCAGTACTTC

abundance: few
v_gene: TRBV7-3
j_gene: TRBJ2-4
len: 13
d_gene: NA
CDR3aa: CASSSGAGALQYF
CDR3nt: TGTGCCAGCAGCTCTGGGGCGGGGGCTCTTCAGTACTTC

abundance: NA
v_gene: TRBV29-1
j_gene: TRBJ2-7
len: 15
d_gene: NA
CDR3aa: CSVGRSGGGRYEQYF
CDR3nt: TGCAGCGTTGGTAGGTCAGGAGGGGGCCGCTACGAGCAGTACTTC

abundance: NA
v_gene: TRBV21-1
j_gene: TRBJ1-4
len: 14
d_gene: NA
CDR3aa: CASSPWETNEKLFF
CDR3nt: TGTGCCAGCAGCCCCTGGGAGACTAATGAAAAACTGTTTTTT

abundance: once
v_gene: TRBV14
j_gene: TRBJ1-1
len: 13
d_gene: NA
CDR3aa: CASSQVAYTEAFF
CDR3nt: TGTGCCAGCAGCCAAGTGGCATACACTGAAGCTTTCTTT

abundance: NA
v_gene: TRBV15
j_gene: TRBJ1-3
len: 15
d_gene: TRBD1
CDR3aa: CATSKDRAPGNTIYF
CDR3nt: TGTGCCACCAGCAAGGACAGGGCGCCTGGAAACACCATATATTTT

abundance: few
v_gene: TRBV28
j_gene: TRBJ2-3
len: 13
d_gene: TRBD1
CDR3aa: CASRTGGTDTQYF
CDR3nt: TGTGCCAGCAGGACAGGGGGCACAGATACGCAGTATTTT

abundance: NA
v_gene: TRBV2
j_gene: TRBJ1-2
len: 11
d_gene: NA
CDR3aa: CASSAGVGYTF
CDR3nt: TGTGCCAGCAGTGCAGGGGTCGGCTACACCTTC

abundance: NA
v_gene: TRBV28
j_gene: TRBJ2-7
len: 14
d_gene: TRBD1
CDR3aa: CASSLTGSSYEQYF
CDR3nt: TGTGCCAGCAGTTTGACAGGGAGCTCCTACGAGCAGTACTTC

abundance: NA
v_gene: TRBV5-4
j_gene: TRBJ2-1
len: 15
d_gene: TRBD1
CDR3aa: CASSPGTGPINEQFF
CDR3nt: TGTGCCAGCAGTCCCGGGACAGGGCCGATCAATGAGCAGTTCTTC

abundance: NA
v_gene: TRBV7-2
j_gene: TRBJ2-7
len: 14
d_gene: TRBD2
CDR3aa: CASSSSGGSYEQYF
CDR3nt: TGTGCCAGCAGCTCTAGCGGGGGCTCCTACGAGCAGTACTTC

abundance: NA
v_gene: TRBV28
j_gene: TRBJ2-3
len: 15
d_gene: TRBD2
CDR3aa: CASSLLAGLTDTQYF
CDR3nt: TGTGCCAGCAGTTTATTAGCGGGACTCACAGATACGCAGTATTTT

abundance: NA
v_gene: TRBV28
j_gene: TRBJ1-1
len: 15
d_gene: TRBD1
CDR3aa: CATLRGDRGNTEAFF
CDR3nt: TGTGCCACCCTCAGGGGGGATCGGGGAAACACTGAAGCTTTCTTT

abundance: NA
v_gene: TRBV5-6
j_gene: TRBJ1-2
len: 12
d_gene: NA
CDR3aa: CASSLRVDGYTF
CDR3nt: TGTGCCAGCAGCTTGCGGGTGGATGGCTACACCTTC

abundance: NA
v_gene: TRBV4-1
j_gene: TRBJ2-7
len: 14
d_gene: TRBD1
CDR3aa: CASSRRDRGYEQYF
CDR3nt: TGCGCCAGCAGCCGCCGGGACAGGGGGTACGAGCAGTACTTC

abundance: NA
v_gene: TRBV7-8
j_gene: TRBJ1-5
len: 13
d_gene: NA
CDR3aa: CASSEEVRQPQHF
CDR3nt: TGTGCCAGCAGCGAAGAGGTCCGGCAGCCCCAGCATTTT

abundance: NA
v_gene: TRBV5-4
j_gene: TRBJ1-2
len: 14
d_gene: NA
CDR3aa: CASSLGQLRYGYTF
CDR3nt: TGTGCCAGCAGCTTGGGACAGCTCCGCTATGGCTACACCTTC

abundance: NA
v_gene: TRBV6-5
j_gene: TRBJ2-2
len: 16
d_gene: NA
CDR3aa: CASSYSFQANTGELFF
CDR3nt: TGTGCCAGCAGTTACTCGTTCCAGGCGAACACCGGGGAGCTGTTTTTT

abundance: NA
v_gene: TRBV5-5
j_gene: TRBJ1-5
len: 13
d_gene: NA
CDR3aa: CASSLDGNQPQHF
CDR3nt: TGTGCCAGCAGTTTGGACGGGAATCAGCCCCAGCATTTT

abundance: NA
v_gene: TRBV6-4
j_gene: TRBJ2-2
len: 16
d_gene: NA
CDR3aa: CASSPTGMYSSGELFF
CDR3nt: TGTGCCAGCAGCCCTACCGGGATGTATTCATCTGGGGAGCTGTTTTTT

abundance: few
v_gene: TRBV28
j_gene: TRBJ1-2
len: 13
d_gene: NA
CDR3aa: CASSWERVAGYTF
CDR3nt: TGTGCCAGCAGTTGGGAGAGGGTGGCTGGCTACACCTTC

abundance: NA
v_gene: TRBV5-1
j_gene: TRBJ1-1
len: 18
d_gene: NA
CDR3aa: CASSLRGSGAGVNTEAFF
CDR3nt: TGCGCCAGCAGCTTACGGGGTTCTGGTGCAGGGGTGAACACTGAAGCTTTCTTT

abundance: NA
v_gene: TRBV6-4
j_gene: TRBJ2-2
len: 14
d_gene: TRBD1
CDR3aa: CATARTGGTGELFF
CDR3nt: TGTGCAACCGCCCGCACAGGGGGGACCGGGGAGCTGTTTTTT